This record concerns one TCR beta chain sequence. The antigen remains undetermined. Trimming pared 2 bases from V and 0 bases from J, leaving 13 bases between. The CDR3 spans 17 residues. The germline CDR1 and CDR2 sequences are MNHEY and SMNVEV (reference sequence). This entry comes from a study of long-term antiretroviral therapy in people with HIV. Findings of the study overall: Transplant-donor-level diversity was not reached after ART, though diversity increased. When set beside controls, HIV repertoires had CDR3 length ranges that were narrower.

At the survey level, the v3.0 immunoSEQ assay was run. The sequencing target was 40,000-50,000 T-cell genomes per sample. Sequencing was performed with immunoSEQ multiplex PCR; in TCRdb, only in-frame clones are kept and a portion is missing. The table records roughly 25,000 clones, 65% to 80% of them present only once. This receptor was taken from a woman aged 40 to 50 with HIV. This sequence joins TRBV27 and TRBJ2-2; no definite D call. The source was unsorted PBMCs, collected 0.5 years after starting antiretroviral therapy. CDR3 sequence (DNA): TGTGCCAGCAGTTTAAAGCTACTGGTACCGAACACCGGGGAGCTGTTTTTT. It specifies CASSLKLLVPNTGELFF.